The present T cell receptor (beta chain) was sequenced within a study of response to subunit inactivated influenza vaccine. General observations from the study: Researchers suggested that each seasonal influenza vaccination recruits few new T cells.

The germline gives CDR1 SGHDT, CDR2 YYEEEE. Trimming shortened V by 4 bases and J by 8 bases, and 24 bases separated the two germline ends. The CDR3 consists of 16 residues. One entry per CDR3 protein, called by TCRdb with MiXCR from the RT-PCR reads. The sample lists some 500,000 distinct CDR3 sequences; about an eighth were seen once. In this sample, this clonotype turned up a few times. The antigen remains undetermined. Sample: PBMCs from blood, taken 40 to 50 days after vaccination. This clonotype was obtained from a middle-aged man who received an inactivated influenza vaccine. The rearrangement joins TRBV5-6 to TRBJ1-2, with a tentative D call TRBD1 (6 bases). The DNA for the CDR3 is TGTGCCAGCAGCACTTTCTCGGACAGCCGCCTAACGGGCTACACCTTC. Amino acids: CASSTFSDSRLTGYTF.